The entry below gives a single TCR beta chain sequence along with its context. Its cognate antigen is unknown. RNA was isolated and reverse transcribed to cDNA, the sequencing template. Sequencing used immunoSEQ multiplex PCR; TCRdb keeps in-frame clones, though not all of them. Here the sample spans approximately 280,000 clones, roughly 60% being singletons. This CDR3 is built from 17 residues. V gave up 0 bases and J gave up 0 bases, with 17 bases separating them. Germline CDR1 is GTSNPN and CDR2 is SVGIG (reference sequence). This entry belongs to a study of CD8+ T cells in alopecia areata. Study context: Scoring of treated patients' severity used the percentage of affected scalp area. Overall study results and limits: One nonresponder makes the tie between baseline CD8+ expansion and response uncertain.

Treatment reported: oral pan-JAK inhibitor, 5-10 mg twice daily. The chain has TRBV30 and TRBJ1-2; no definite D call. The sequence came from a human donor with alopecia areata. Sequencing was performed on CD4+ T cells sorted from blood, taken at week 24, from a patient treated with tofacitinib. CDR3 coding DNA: TGTGCCTGGAGTGTAATAGATATATTCCCAGCTAACTATGGCTACACCTTC. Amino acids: CAWSVIDIFPANYGYTF.